This TCR beta chain was profiled in a study of shared clonotypes between healthy human individuals. TCRdb's table, derived via immunoSEQ multiplex PCR, lists solely in-frame clones and lacks some. The sample has nearly 2 million clones, just under 95% seen once. With V trimmed by 3 bases and J by 4 bases, 14 bases remained unmatched. The germline V gene has CDR1 MNHEY and CDR2 SMNVEV (reference sequence). The CDR3 extends over 17 amino acids. Naive CD8 cells were CD45RO-negative, positively selected for CCR7, excluding terminally differentiated effector memory CD45RA+ cells. The rearrangement links TRBV27 to TRBJ2-7; 8 positions match TRBD2. The TCR was taken from a man aged 18 to 35 in good health. The sequencing sample was made of naive CD8+ T cells sorted from blood. CDR3 sequence: CASSFTSTAGTRYEQYF. Written as DNA, the CDR3 is TGTGCCAGCAGTTTTACCAGTACGGCAGGGACTAGGTACGAGCAGTACTTC.